The 24 T cell receptor beta chains presented below share a single source sample, sequenced in a study of cytomegalovirus exposure and HLA in healthy donors. Vbeta (60) and Jbeta (13) primers were used in the PCR. Generated by immunoSEQ multiplex PCR, the TCRdb table keeps only in-frame clones and is missing some. Found here are more than 45,000 clones; the top ten clones hold almost 4%. The sequenced sample was PBMCs. The receptors shown here come from a male donor in good health and CMV-seronegative.

The V call is TRBV11-2, the J call TRBJ2-7; the match to TRBD1 covers 8 bases. CDR3 size: 14 residues. Trimming at V came to 4 bases and at J to 2 bases, leaving 4 bases not matched to a gene. Germline CDR1 reads SGHAT; CDR2 reads FQNNGV. DNA of the CDR3: TGTGCCAGCAGCTGGGGACAGGAAACCTACGAGCAGTACTTC. Protein product: CASSWGQETYEQYF.

The chain is built from TRBV7-2 and TRBJ2-7; possible D gene TRBD2, 6 bases. Looked up from germline, CDR1 is SGHTA and CDR2 is FQGNSA. The V end was cut by 4 bases, the J end by 6 bases, with 13 bases between. The CDR3 sequence is 13 residues long. This chain's CDR3 is CASSSQTSSEQYF. The CDR3 nucleotides are TGTGCCAGCAGCTCCCAGACTAGTTCCGAGCAGTACTTC.

The J gene is TRBJ1-6, the V gene TRBV27, with D hard to call. CDR1 and CDR2 (germline): MNHEY, SMNVEV (reference sequence). This CDR3 is built from 11 residues. In DNA form, the CDR3 reads TGTGCAACGGGGAGGAATTCACCCCTCCACTTT. Amino acid sequence: CATGRNSPLHF.

V gene TRBV4-2 combines with J gene TRBJ1-5; D is unresolved. The V end lost 0 bases, the J end lost 0 bases, and 9 bases lay between the germline ends. The CDR3 contains 16 residues. The germline CDR1 and CDR2 sequences are LGHNA and YNFKEQ. As DNA, the CDR3 is TGTGCCAGCAGCCAAGAGGAGGGTTCTAGCAATCAGCCCCAGCATTTT. Encoded protein: CASSQEEGSSNQPQHF.

In DNA form, the CDR3 reads TGTGCCAGCAGTGAACCCGGACAGATCCCCTACGAGCAGTACTTC. It encodes CASSEPGQIPYEQYF. This rearrangement joins TRBV2 to TRBJ2-7; tentative D call: TRBD1 (6 bases). From germline, CDR1 is SNHLY and CDR2 FYNNEI. Trimming stripped 2 bases from V and 2 bases from J, with 13 bases between. This CDR3 has 15 amino acids.

The V call is TRBV10-1, the J call TRBJ2-7; 10 nucleotides match TRBD2. V lost 1 base and J lost 7; bases outside the gene matches: 7. CDR1 WNHNN and CDR2 SYGVQD come from the germline V gene (reference sequence). The CDR3 sequence is 15 residues long. CDR3 in amino acids: CASSECSGGTSEQYF. In DNA form, the CDR3 reads TGCGCCAGCAGTGAGTGTAGCGGGGGGACCTCGGAGCAGTACTTC.

The chain combines TRBV5-1 with TRBJ2-1; 9 positions match TRBD1. Germline V gives CDR1 SGHRS, CDR2 YFSETQ. V shed 6 bases, J shed 8 bases, and the junction held 9 bases outside the gene matches. There are 14 residues in the CDR3. DNA for the CDR3: TGCGCCAGCACCTCCGGGACAGGGATCTATGAGCAGTTCTTC. It yields the protein CASTSGTGIYEQFF.

The genes are TRBV29-1 and TRBJ2-2, with 16 bases that match TRBD2. CDR3 length: 15 amino acids. J was trimmed by 6 bases and V by 5 bases; bases with no gene match: 3. Germline CDR1 SQVTM, CDR2 ANQGSEA. The CDR3 loop reads CSVKGLAGGAGELFF. The CDR3 DNA follows: TGCAGCGTTAAGGGACTAGCGGGAGGGGCCGGGGAGCTGTTTTTT.

This chain connects TRBV7-2 to TRBJ2-7; D is ambiguous. CDR3 size: 16 residues. Germline CDR1 SGHTA, CDR2 FQGNSA. Trimming shortened V by 5 bases and J by 2 bases, and 19 bases separated the two germline ends. The CDR3 spells CASSPPGTLGAYEQYF. The CDR3 DNA reads as TGTGCCAGCAGCCCCCCTGGAACGTTGGGCGCCTACGAGCAGTACTTC.

V and J are TRBV7-9 and TRBJ2-7; D gene uncertain. With 5 bases removed from V and 3 bases from J, the gap between germline ends came to 11 bases. Germline assignment: CDR1 SEHNR and CDR2 FQNEAQ (reference sequence). The CDR3 spans 13 residues. CDR3 in DNA: TGTGCCAGCAGCCCTCTACCTGTCTACGAGCAGTACTTC. It codes for CASSPLPVYEQYF.

V and J are TRBV5-8 and TRBJ2-1; 12 bases fit TRBD1. The length of the CDR3 is 15 residues. Germline CDR1 reads SGHTS; CDR2 reads YDEGEE. V shed 8 bases, J shed 8 bases, and the junction held 11 bases outside the gene matches. DNA for the CDR3: TGTGCCAGTGGGACAGGGGGCGGATGGATTGATGAGCAGTTCTTC. Translated, it gives CASGTGGGWIDEQFF.

CDR3 residues: CAISPIYGYTF. The CDR3 DNA sequence: TGTGCCATCAGCCCCATCTATGGCTACACCTTC. The V call is TRBV10-3, the J call TRBJ1-2; D call uncertain. The germline V gene has CDR1 ENHRY and CDR2 SYGVKD. This CDR3 contains 11 residues. The V gene lost 6 bases and the J gene lost 4 bases, with 6 bases spanning the gap.

Remarks on this clone: A junction end diverges from the germline sequence, so it may reflect a read error. The rearrangement links TRBV6-5 to TRBJ2-3; D gene uncertain. CDR3 size: 12 residues. CDR1 is MNHEY, CDR2 SVGAGI, per germline. The CDR3 region has the DNA TGTGCCGGCAGTCCCCCCGGAGATACGCAGTATTTT. Protein sequence: CAGSPPGDTQYF.

The chain is built from TRBV7-2 and TRBJ2-5, with a tentative D call TRBD1 (6 bases). Germline loops: CDR1 SGHTA, CDR2 FQGNSA. Trimming took off 5 bases at V and 7 bases at J, with 14 bases between the two ends. This CDR3 has 13 residues. The DNA of the CDR3 is TGTGCCAGCAGCCAGACAGGTTGGTGGACCCAGTACTTC. Its protein product is CASSQTGWWTQYF.

As regards this clone: The same CDR3 also results from other DNA sequences found in this sample. The chain uses TRBV7-2 and TRBJ1-6; D possibly corresponds to TRBD1 (6 bases). The germline CDR1 and CDR2 sequences are SGHTA and FQGNSA. The CDR3 has 15 residues. The V and J ends lost 2 bases and 7 bases respectively, with 12 bases between them. The DNA of the CDR3 is TGTGCCAGCAGCTTACAGGGGATGAGCAATTCACCCCTCCACTTT. It encodes CASSLQGMSNSPLHF.

V is TRBV6-1 and J is TRBJ2-2; tentative D call: TRBD1 (6 bases). This CDR3 region has 14 residues. Trimming left V 3 bases short and J 4 bases short, with 9 bases between. The germline V gene has CDR1 MNHNS and CDR2 SASEGT. In DNA, the CDR3 is TGTGCCAGCAGTGATTTAGGGGGCACCGGGGAGCTGTTTTTT. Residues: CASSDLGGTGELFF.

J is TRBJ2-5 and V is TRBV11-1, with 7 bases aligning to TRBD1. V dropped 5 bases and J dropped 1; count of bases not matched to a gene: 4. CDR3 size: 14 residues. Germline V gene data show CDR1 as SGHAT and CDR2 as FQDESV (reference sequence). CDR3 in DNA: TGTGCCAGCAGCCGGGACAGTACCCAAGAGACCCAGTACTTC. Encoded protein: CASSRDSTQETQYF.

The genes are TRBV5-6 and TRBJ2-3, with TRBD1 identical over 10 bases. Trimming took 4 bases from V and 3 from J; bases not matched to a gene: 5. In germline, CDR1 is SGHDT, CDR2 YYEEEE. This CDR3 is built from 15 residues. DNA of the CDR3: TGTGCCAGCAGCATTGACAGGGGGCTAACAGATACGCAGTATTTT. It codes for CASSIDRGLTDTQYF.

This sequence joins TRBV21-1 and TRBJ2-6; TRBD1 reflects the table's D call only, with no check against the DNA. TRBV21-1 is assigned pseudogene status. The CDR3 loop spans 16 amino acids. The CDR3 is CASPRAQGSGANVLTF. CDR3 sequence (DNA): TGTGCCAGCCCCAGGGCCCAGGGATCCGGGGCCAACGTCCTGACTTTC.

CDR3 coding DNA: TGTGCCAGCAGCGTGACTACGGACAATGAGCAGTTCTTC. This codes for CASSVTTDNEQFF. This chain uses TRBV9 with TRBJ2-1; perhaps TRBD2 as D (5 bases). The CDR3 length is 13 residues. The V gene's germline CDR1 is SGDLS and CDR2 YYNGEE. Trimming pared 2 bases from V and 5 bases from J, leaving 8 bases between.

The chain combines TRBV4-1 with TRBJ2-7, with a tentative D call TRBD1 (6 bases). Trimming stripped 1 base from V and 0 bases from J, with 10 bases between. This CDR3 is built from 15 residues. The germline gives CDR1 MGHRA, CDR2 YSYEKL. The CDR3 DNA sequence: TGCGCCAGCAGCCAAGGGGACACCATCTCCTACGAGCAGTACTTC. Its protein is CASSQGDTISYEQYF.

The rearrangement links TRBV6-5 to TRBJ2-2; a weak D match, TRBD1 (5 bases). The CDR3 covers 15 residues. V lost 2 bases to trimming and J lost 4 bases, with 11 bases between them. CDR1 MNHEY and CDR2 SVGAGI come from the germline V gene. The CDR3 protein is CASSYRGLSTGELFF. The CDR3 coding sequence is TGTGCCAGCAGTTACAGGGGTTTAAGCACCGGGGAGCTGTTTTTT.

Remarks on this clone: The sample has other DNA sequences that encode this CDR3 too. CDR3 nucleotide sequence: TGTGCCATCAGTGTAAGGGACAATAATTCACCCCTCCACTTT. Translating gives CAISVRDNNSPLHF. This chain uses TRBV10-3 with TRBJ1-6; D is perhaps TRBD1 (6 bases). CDR3 length equals 14 residues. V lost 4 bases and J 5 bases, leaving 9 bases between the germline ends. CDR1 ENHRY and CDR2 SYGVKD come from the germline V gene.

The chain joins TRBV28 to TRBJ2-2; 7 positions agree with TRBD2. The CDR3 is 15 amino acids. The J segment lost 6 bases and the V segment lost 2 bases, leaving 6 bases of the junction unmatched. Per germline, CDR1 MDHEN and CDR2 SYDVKM. The CDR3 protein is CASSLQPGGAGELFF. Here the CDR3 DNA reads TGTGCCAGCAGTTTACAACCGGGAGGAGCCGGGGAGCTGTTTTTT.